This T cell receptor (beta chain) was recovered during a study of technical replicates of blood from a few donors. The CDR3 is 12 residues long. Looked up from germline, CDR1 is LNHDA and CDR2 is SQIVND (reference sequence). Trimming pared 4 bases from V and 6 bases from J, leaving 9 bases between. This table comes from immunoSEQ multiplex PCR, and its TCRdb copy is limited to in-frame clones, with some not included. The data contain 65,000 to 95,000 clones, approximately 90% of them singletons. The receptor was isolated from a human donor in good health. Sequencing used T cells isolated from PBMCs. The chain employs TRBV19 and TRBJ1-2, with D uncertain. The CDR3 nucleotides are TGTGCCAGTAGTAGGTTGAACAATGGCTACACCTTC. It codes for CASSRLNNGYTF. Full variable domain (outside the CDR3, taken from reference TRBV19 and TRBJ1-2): DGGITQSPKYLFRKEGQNVTLSCEQNLNHDAMYWYRQDPGQGLRLIYYSQIVNDFQKGDIAEGYSVSREKKESFPLTVTSAQKNPTAFYLCASSRLNNGYTFGSGTRLTVV.